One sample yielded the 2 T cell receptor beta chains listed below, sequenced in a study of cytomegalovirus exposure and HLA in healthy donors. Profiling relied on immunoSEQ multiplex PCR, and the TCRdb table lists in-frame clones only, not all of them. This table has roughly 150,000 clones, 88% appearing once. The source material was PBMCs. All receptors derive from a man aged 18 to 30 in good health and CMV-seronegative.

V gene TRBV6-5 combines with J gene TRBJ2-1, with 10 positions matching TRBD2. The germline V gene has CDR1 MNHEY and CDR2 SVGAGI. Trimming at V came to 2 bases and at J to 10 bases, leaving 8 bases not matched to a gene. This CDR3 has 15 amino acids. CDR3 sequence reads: CASSYRLAGAGEQFF. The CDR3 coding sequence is TGTGCCAGCAGTTACAGGCTAGCGGGGGCGGGGGAGCAGTTCTTC.

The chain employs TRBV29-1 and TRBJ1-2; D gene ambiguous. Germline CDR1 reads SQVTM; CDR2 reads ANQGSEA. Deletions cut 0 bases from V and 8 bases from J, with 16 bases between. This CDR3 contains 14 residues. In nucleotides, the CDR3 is TGCAGCGTTGAAGATACTTCGGGGTTGGAGGGCTACACCTTC. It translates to CSVEDTSGLEGYTF. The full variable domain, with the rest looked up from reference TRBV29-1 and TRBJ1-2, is SAVISQKPSRDICQRGTSLTIQCQVDSQVTMMFWYRQQPGQSLTLIATANQGSEATYESGFVIDKFPISRPNLTFSTLTVSNMSPEDSSIYLCSVEDTSGLEGYTFGSGTRLTVV.